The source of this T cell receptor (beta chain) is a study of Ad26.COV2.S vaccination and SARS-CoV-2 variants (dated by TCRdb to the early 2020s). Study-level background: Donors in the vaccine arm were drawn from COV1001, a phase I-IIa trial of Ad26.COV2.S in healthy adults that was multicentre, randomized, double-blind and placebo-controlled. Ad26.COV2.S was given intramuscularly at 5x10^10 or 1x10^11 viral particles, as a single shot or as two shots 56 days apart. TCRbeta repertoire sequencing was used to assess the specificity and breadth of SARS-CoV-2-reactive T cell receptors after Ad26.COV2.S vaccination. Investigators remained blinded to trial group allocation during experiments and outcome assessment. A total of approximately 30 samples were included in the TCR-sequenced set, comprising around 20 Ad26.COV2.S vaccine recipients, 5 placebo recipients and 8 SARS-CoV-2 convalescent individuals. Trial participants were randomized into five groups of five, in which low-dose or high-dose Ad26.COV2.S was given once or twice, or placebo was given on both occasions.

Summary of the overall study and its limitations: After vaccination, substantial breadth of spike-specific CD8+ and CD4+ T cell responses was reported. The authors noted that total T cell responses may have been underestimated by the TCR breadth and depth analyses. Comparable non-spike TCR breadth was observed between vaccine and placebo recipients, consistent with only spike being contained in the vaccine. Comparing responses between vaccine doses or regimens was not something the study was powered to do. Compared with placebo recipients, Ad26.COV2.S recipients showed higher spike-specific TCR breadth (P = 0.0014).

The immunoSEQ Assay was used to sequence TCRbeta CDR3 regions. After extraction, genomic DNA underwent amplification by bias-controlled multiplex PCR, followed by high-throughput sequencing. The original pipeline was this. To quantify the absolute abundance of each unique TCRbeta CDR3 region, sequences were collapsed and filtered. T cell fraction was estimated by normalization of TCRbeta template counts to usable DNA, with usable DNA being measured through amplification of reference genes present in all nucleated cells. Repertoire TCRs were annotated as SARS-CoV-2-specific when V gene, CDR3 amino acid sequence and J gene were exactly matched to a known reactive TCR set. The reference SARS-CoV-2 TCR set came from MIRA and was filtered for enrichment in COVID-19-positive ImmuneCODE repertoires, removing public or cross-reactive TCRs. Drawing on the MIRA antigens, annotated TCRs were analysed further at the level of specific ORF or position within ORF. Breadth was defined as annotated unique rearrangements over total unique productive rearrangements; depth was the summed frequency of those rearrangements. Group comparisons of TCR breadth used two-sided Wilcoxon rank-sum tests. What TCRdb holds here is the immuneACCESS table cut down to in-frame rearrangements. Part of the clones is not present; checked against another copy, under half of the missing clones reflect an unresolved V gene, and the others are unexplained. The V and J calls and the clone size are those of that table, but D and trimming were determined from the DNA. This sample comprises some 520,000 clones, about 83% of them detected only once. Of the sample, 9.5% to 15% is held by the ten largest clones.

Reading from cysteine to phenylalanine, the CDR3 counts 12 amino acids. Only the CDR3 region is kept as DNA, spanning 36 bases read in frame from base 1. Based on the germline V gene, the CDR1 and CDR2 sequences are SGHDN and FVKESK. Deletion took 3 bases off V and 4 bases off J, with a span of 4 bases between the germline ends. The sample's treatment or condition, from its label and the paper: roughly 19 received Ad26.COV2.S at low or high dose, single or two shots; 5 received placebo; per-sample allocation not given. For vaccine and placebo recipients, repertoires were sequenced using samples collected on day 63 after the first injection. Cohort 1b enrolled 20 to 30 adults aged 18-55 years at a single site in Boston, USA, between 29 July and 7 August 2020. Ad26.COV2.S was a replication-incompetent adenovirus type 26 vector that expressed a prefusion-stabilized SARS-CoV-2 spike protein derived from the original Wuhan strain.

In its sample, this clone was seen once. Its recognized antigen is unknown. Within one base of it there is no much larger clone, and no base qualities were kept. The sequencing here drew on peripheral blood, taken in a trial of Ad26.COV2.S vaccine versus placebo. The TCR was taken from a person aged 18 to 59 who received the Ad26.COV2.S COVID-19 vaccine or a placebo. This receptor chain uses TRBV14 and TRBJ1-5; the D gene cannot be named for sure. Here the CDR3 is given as CASSHGNQPQHF. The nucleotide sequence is TGTGCCAGCAGCCATGGGAATCAGCCCCAGCATTTT.